These 28 T cell receptor beta chains were sequenced from one sample in a study of beta chain features in type 1 diabetes. Reverse transcription of all isolated RNA meant that expressed TCRB transcripts were sequenced. Assay used: immunoSEQ multiplex PCR; TCRdb lists only in-frame clones, some missing. The sample shows hundreds of thousands of clones, roughly 13% of them seen only once. Their antigens are not known. Broader study findings: Shorter TCRB CDR3s, moderately but significantly so, were found in Type 1 diabetes patients in all four CD4+ subsets.

The sample was naive CD4+ T cells from blood. The source is a man aged 18 to 30 with type 1 diabetes.

V usage is TRBV7-2 and J usage is TRBJ2-3; 7 positions agree with TRBD2. V lost 4 bases and J lost 9; bases outside the gene matches: 10. CDR3 size: 14 residues. CDR1 and CDR2 (germline): SGHTA, FQGNSA. This CDR3 is CASSSWTGGSTQYF. The CDR3 DNA follows: TGTGCCAGCAGCTCTTGGACGGGGGGATCCACGCAGTATTTT.

This clone was counted only a few times. The V and J genes are TRBV19 and TRBJ2-6, with D unclear. Per germline, CDR1 LNHDA and CDR2 SQIVND (reference sequence). The CDR3 has 15 amino acids. V was clipped by 4 bases and J by 4 bases, with 11 bases between them. CDR3 nucleotides: TGTGCCAGTAGTACCCCAGGAGCCGGGGCCAACGTCCTGACTTTC. It specifies CASSTPGAGANVLTF.

This clone turned up a few times. The J gene is TRBJ2-3, the V gene TRBV28; TRBD1 aligns across 8 bases. V trimming: 2 bases; J trimming: 1 base; junction bases outside the gene matches: 2. The germline gives CDR1 MDHEN, CDR2 SYDVKM. This CDR3 is 15 amino acids long. The CDR3: CASSLQGAGTDTQYF. Here the CDR3 DNA reads TGTGCCAGCAGTTTACAGGGGGCTGGCACAGATACGCAGTATTTT.

The chain carries TRBV19 and TRBJ2-1; the D gene is possibly TRBD1 (6 bases). CDR3 length: 12 amino acids. Germline-derived CDR1 and CDR2 are LNHDA and SQIVND (reference sequence). Trimming cost V 8 bases and J 3 bases, with 8 bases left between them. As DNA, the CDR3 is TGTGCCAGTCGGGACAACTACAATGAGCAGTTCTTC. Its protein product is CASRDNYNEQFF. Complete variable domain (other parts from reference TRBV19 and TRBJ2-1): DGGITQSPKYLFRKEGQNVTLSCEQNLNHDAMYWYRQDPGQGLRLIYYSQIVNDFQKGDIAEGYSVSREKKESFPLTVTSAQKNPTAFYLCASRDNYNEQFFGPGTRLTVL.

This clone was picked up a small number of times. The chain combines TRBV19 with TRBJ2-2; 7 bases agree with TRBD1. Trimming took 6 bases from V and 1 from J; bases not matched to a gene: 8. Germline values: CDR1 LNHDA, CDR2 SQIVND (reference sequence). The CDR3 has 16 amino acids. CDR3 nucleotide sequence: TGTGCCAGTAGCGGGGCAGGGACAGTGAACACCGGGGAGCTGTTTTTT. Its translation is CASSGAGTVNTGELFF.

This clone was detected a few times. At the DNA level, this CDR3 is encoded by other sequences in the same sample as well. The rearrangement links TRBV9 to TRBJ2-7; D uncertain. Germline loops: CDR1 SGDLS, CDR2 YYNGEE. The CDR3 extends over 14 amino acids. V was shortened by 0 bases and J by 1 base, with 8 bases between the two germline ends. This chain's CDR3 is CASSVDGRSYEQYF. CDR3 sequence (DNA): TGTGCCAGCAGCGTAGACGGACGGTCCTACGAGCAGTACTTC.

This clone was observed a handful of times. Different DNA sequences within this sample yield the same CDR3. This sequence joins TRBV30 and TRBJ2-5, with 7 bases matching TRBD1. The V gene's germline CDR1 is GTSNPN and CDR2 SVGIG (reference sequence). The CDR3 contains 14 residues. The ends lost 0 bases at V and 4 bases at J; junction bases unmatched: 5. The CDR3 sequence is CAWSVRGGGETQYF. In DNA form, the CDR3 reads TGTGCCTGGAGTGTACGAGGGGGCGGAGAGACCCAGTACTTC.

This clone has only a few counts. The gene calls are TRBV2 and TRBJ1-1, with TRBD1 identical over 9 bases. This CDR3 has 15 amino acids. Germline V gene sequence: CDR1 SNHLY, CDR2 FYNNEI. J gave up 1 base and V 6 bases, and 6 bases lay outside the gene matches. CDR3 sequence: CASRIGTGWNTEAFF. CDR3 DNA sequence: TGTGCCAGCAGAATTGGGACAGGGTGGAACACTGAAGCTTTCTTT.

Points on this clone: The CDR3 carries no conserved terminal phenylalanine or tryptophan, so it likely arises from a read error. The DNA is left out, because the CDR3 cannot be placed on it with certainty; the CDR3 is given as TCRdb lists it. The chain recombines TRBV14 with TRBJ1-2; the table gives TRBD1 as D, unverified against the DNA. CDR1 SGHDN and CDR2 FVKESK come from the germline V gene. Termini included, the CDR3 measures 10 amino acids. CDR3 loop: CASRSSTIRK.

About this clone: A junction boundary mismatches the germline segment, possibly from a read error. The CDR3 bases are TGTGCCAGCAGTGATAACCATGGCTACACCTTC. Its translation: CASSDNHGYTF. The rearrangement joins TRBV2 to TRBJ1-2, with D unclear. Germline loops: CDR1 SNHLY, CDR2 FYNNEI. The CDR3 has 11 residues.

The genes are TRBV9 and TRBJ1-1; 7 nucleotides agree with TRBD1. The length of the CDR3 is 22 residues. With V trimmed by 0 bases and J by 2 bases, 25 bases remained unmatched. Germline-derived CDR1 and CDR2 are SGDLS and YYNGEE. CDR3 DNA sequence: TGTGCCAGCAGCGTAGATCCCGAATCGCCTAGCTTCCTAAGGGGGCGAAACACTGAAGCTTTCTTT. Amino acids: CASSVDPESPSFLRGRNTEAFF.

This clone was counted a single time. V is TRBV18 and J is TRBJ2-1; 8 bases fit TRBD2. The CDR3 has 16 residues. V was pared by 3 bases and J by 2 bases, with 6 bases of the junction left unmatched. CDR1 KGHSH and CDR2 LQKENI come from the germline V gene. Here the CDR3 reads CASSPGGGNPYNEQFF. CDR3 sequence (DNA): TGTGCCAGCTCACCGGGCGGGGGGAATCCCTACAATGAGCAGTTCTTC.

This clone was recorded only once. The J gene is TRBJ2-5, the V gene TRBV5-1; 13 nucleotides match TRBD2. CDR3 length equals 16 residues. Germline V gives CDR1 SGHRS, CDR2 YFSETQ. The V gene end was trimmed by 0 bases and the J gene end by 6 bases; junction bases not matched to a gene: 5. In DNA form, the CDR3 reads TGCGCCAGCAGCTTGGCCGGGACTAGCGGGATAAAGACCCAGTACTTC. The encoded protein is CASSLAGTSGIKTQYF.

This clone was observed a few times. This chain joins TRBV29-1 and TRBJ2-4; 8 bases map to TRBD2. There are 15 residues in the CDR3. V shed 1 base, J shed 1 base, and the junction held 3 bases outside the gene matches. In germline, CDR1 is SQVTM, CDR2 ANQGSEA. The CDR3, as DNA: TGCAGCGTTGAAGTACTAGCGGCCGCCAAAAACATTCAGTACTTC. Protein sequence: CSVEVLAAAKNIQYF.

The chain joins TRBV7-9 to TRBJ2-2; D ambiguous. The CDR3 contains 17 residues. Germline lookup yields CDR1 SEHNR and CDR2 FQNEAQ (reference sequence). Deletions cut 6 bases from V and 0 bases from J, with 17 bases between. CDR3 sequence: CASRPNLDKPNTGELFF. The DNA of the CDR3 is TGTGCCAGCAGACCGAATTTAGACAAGCCGAACACCGGGGAGCTGTTTTTT.

DNA of the CDR3: TGCGCCAGCAGCCCTGGACTAGCGCGACAAGAGACCCAGTACTTC. Translated: CASSPGLARQETQYF. The chain carries TRBV4-1 and TRBJ2-5; TRBD2 agrees at 9 bases. Trimming removed 4 bases from V and 2 bases from J; junction bases left unmatched: 5. The CDR3 totals 15 residues. Per the germline V gene, CDR1 is MGHRA and CDR2 is YSYEKL.

The V and J genes are TRBV30 and TRBJ2-4; 12 bases map to TRBD2. Germline-derived CDR1 and CDR2 are GTSNPN and SVGIG (reference sequence). The ends lost 2 bases at V and 9 bases at J; junction bases unmatched: 5. This CDR3 is 14 amino acids long. The CDR3 spells CAWSPGLAGLIQYF. The CDR3 DNA reads as TGTGCCTGGAGTCCGGGACTAGCGGGTCTCATTCAGTACTTC.

The J gene is TRBJ2-7, the V gene TRBV9; D remains unclear. The V gene's germline CDR1 is SGDLS and CDR2 YYNGEE. Trimming removed 0 bases from V and 2 bases from J, with 9 bases in between. The CDR3 loop spans 14 amino acids. The CDR3 bases are TGTGCCAGCAGCGTAGGTCAGGATGCCTACGAGCAGTACTTC. Amino acids: CASSVGQDAYEQYF.

The chain joins TRBV11-1 to TRBJ2-1, with 10 bases lining up with TRBD2. Germline V gene lookup returns CDR1 SGHAT and CDR2 FQDESV (reference sequence). Losses at the gene ends were 5 bases for V and 7 bases for J; bases not matched to a gene: 17. This CDR3 contains 18 residues. CDR3 loop: CASSPTWPPSGSRNEQFF. CDR3 coding DNA: TGTGCCAGCAGCCCCACATGGCCCCCTAGCGGGAGTCGTAATGAGCAGTTCTTC.

This chain links TRBV30 with TRBJ2-5, with D unclear. The V gene lost 2 bases and the J gene lost 0 bases, with 10 bases spanning the gap. From germline, CDR1 is GTSNPN and CDR2 SVGIG (reference sequence). This CDR3 contains 14 residues. The DNA for the CDR3 is TGTGCCTGGAGTTTCAGCCCTTACCAAGAGACCCAGTACTTC. It is translated as CAWSFSPYQETQYF.

The chain is built from TRBV18 and TRBJ1-1; D is possibly TRBD1 (6 bases). Trimming cost V 4 bases and J 5 bases, with 14 bases left between them. Germline values: CDR1 KGHSH, CDR2 LQKENI. The CDR3 is 14 amino acids. The CDR3 nucleotides read TGTGCCAGCTCACTACAGGGAAGCGATACTGAAGCTTTCTTT. Encoded protein: CASSLQGSDTEAFF.

The J gene is TRBJ1-2, the V gene TRBV30; TRBD1 is a possible D gene (6 bases). The germline CDR1 and CDR2 sequences are GTSNPN and SVGIG (reference sequence). The CDR3 totals 13 residues. V shed 2 bases and J shed 5 bases, with 12 bases lying between them. The CDR3 coding sequence is TGTGCCTGGAGTATTCGAGGGGGATATGGCTACACCTTC. This encodes CAWSIRGGYGYTF.

The V and J genes are TRBV29-1 and TRBJ2-7; 9 nucleotides align to TRBD1. The CDR3 is made up of 13 amino acids. Looked up from germline, CDR1 is SQVTM and CDR2 is ANQGSEA. V gave up 4 bases and J gave up 6 bases; unmatched junction bases: 7. CDR3 DNA: TGCAGCGTTGCTCGGACAGGGGAACGCGAGCAGTACTTC. It yields the protein CSVARTGEREQYF.

This sequence joins TRBV4-2 and TRBJ2-6; D is undetermined. Trimming shortened V by 0 bases and J by 0 bases, and 12 bases separated the two germline ends. The CDR3 is 18 amino acids. From germline, CDR1 is LGHNA and CDR2 YNFKEQ. CDR3 residues: CASSQDLWTTSGANVLTF. As DNA, the CDR3 is TGTGCCAGCAGCCAAGACTTGTGGACCACCTCTGGGGCCAACGTCCTGACTTTC.

In DNA, the CDR3 is TGCAGCCCCCATCCGGGGGGACGAGTGACTCCAAGAGGTGGCTACACCTTC. It specifies CSPHPGGRVTPRGGYTF. The genes are TRBV29-1 and TRBJ1-2; a weak D match, TRBD1 (5 bases). Germline lookup yields CDR1 SQVTM and CDR2 ANQGSEA. Trimming took off 8 bases at V and 7 bases at J, with 32 bases between the two ends. This CDR3 region has 17 residues. Full variable domain (missing parts from reference TRBV29-1 and TRBJ1-2): SAVISQKPSRDICQRGTSLTIQCQVDSQVTMMFWYRQQPGQSLTLIATANQGSEATYESGFVIDKFPISRPNLTFSTLTVSNMSPEDSSIYLCSPHPGGRVTPRGGYTFGSGTRLTVV.

This clone was detected a few times. This chain joins TRBV7-2 and TRBJ1-5; a possible D gene is TRBD1 (6 bases). CDR1 and CDR2 (germline): SGHTA, FQGNSA. The CDR3 consists of 16 residues. V dropped 5 bases and J dropped 0 bases, with 14 bases sitting between them. CDR3 sequence: CASSPYTGYSNQPQHF. CDR3 in DNA: TGTGCCAGCAGCCCCTATACAGGGTATAGCAATCAGCCCCAGCATTTT.

The J gene is TRBJ1-6, the V gene TRBV5-6; D uncertain. The germline V and J ends were trimmed by 1 base and 7 bases, with 9 bases remaining between them. The CDR3 is 14 residues long. The germline CDR1 and CDR2 sequences are SGHDT and YYEEEE. Here the CDR3 DNA reads TGTGCCAGCAGCTTGATCACAGCAAATTCACCCCTCCACTTT. The encoded protein is CASSLITANSPLHF.

The V and J genes are TRBV9 and TRBJ2-3; D remains ambiguous. V was clipped by 1 base and J by 1 base, with 13 bases between them. The CDR3 runs 16 residues. CDR1 SGDLS and CDR2 YYNGEE come from the germline V gene. CDR3 sequence (DNA): TGTGCCAGCAGCGTACGGAGCGATCCTCGCACAGATACGCAGTATTTT. It codes for CASSVRSDPRTDTQYF.